Listed below are T cell receptor beta chains from one sample, sequenced in a study of T cell clonotyping in hematopoietic cell transplantation. Sequencing used immunoSEQ multiplex PCR; TCRdb keeps in-frame clones, though not all of them. This table has tens of thousands of clones, about 95% appearing once. Sequenced material: peripheral blood mononuclear cells. All receptors come from a man aged 30 to 39 in good health. Some clones in this sample may be carry-over from other donors' samples. The CDR3 runs from the conserved cysteine through the conserved F or W. The D gene is left open where the match is weak. Some rows mark clone size as missing; the rest say once, few, many or name a class of expanded clone.

V gene	J gene	D gene	clone size	CDR3 protein	CDR3 DNA
TRBV2	TRBJ2-7	TRBD1	NA	CASSWDRGLYEQYF	TGTGCCAGCAGCTGGGACAGGGGGCTTTACGAGCAGTACTTC
TRBV5-5	TRBJ2-2	TRBD2	NA	CASSFSLAGVHTGELFF	TGTGCCAGCAGCTTTAGTCTAGCGGGAGTGCACACCGGGGAGCTGTTTTTT
TRBV19	TRBJ1-4	NA	NA	CASSMWGLNEKLFF	TGTGCCAGTAGTATGTGGGGGCTTAATGAAAAACTGTTTTTT
TRBV5-4	TRBJ1-1	NA	NA	CASSLGRNTEAFF	TGTGCCAGCAGCTTGGGGAGGAACACTGAAGCTTTCTTT
TRBV29-1	TRBJ2-1	TRBD1	NA	CSVERRDRAYNEQFF	TGCAGCGTTGAGAGAAGGGACAGAGCCTACAATGAGCAGTTCTTC
TRBV30	TRBJ1-3	TRBD1	NA	CAWMVYRDSLRNTIYF	TGTGCCTGGATGGTTTACCGGGACAGTCTAAGAAACACCATATATTTT
TRBV27	TRBJ2-3	TRBD2	few	CASSPLRVAGGDTQYF	TGTGCCAGCAGTCCTCTCCGGGTAGCGGGAGGGGATACGCAGTATTTT
TRBV9	TRBJ1-1	TRBD1	NA	CASSAAATGGGEAFF	TGTGCCAGCAGCGCGGCAGCCACAGGGGGCGGTGAAGCTTTCTTT
TRBV29-1	TRBJ2-7	NA	NA	CSVEDVWEQYF	TGCAGCGTTGAAGATGTGTGGGAGCAGTACTTC
TRBV9	TRBJ2-5	TRBD1	NA	CASSAYRGSETQYF	TGTGCCAGCAGCGCCTACAGGGGTTCGGAGACCCAGTACTTC
TRBV6-6	TRBJ1-1	TRBD1	once	CASSTPGQGALTEAFF	TGTGCCAGCAGTACTCCGGGACAGGGGGCGCTCACTGAAGCTTTCTTT
TRBV5-1	TRBJ2-2	NA	NA	CASILDRPENTGELFF	TGCGCCAGCATCCTTGACAGACCTGAAAACACCGGGGAGCTGTTTTTT
TRBV7-3	TRBJ2-3	TRBD2	NA	CASSLSRGGTDTQYF	TGTGCCAGCAGCTTAAGTCGGGGGGGCACAGATACGCAGTATTTT
TRBV9	TRBJ1-2	NA	NA	CASSVADGFNYGYTF	TGTGCCAGCAGCGTAGCGGACGGGTTTAACTATGGCTACACCTTC
TRBV7-9	TRBJ2-7	NA	NA	CASSTRKGLYYEQYF	TGTGCCAGCAGCACCAGAAAGGGCCTGTACTACGAGCAGTACTTC
TRBV7-9	TRBJ2-5	NA	once	CASSSDRHQETQYF	TGTGCCAGCAGCTCCGACAGGCACCAAGAGACCCAGTACTTC